Sequencing of this TCR beta chain was carried out in a study of T-cell memory formation after mild COVID-19. Study context: Largely, the TCR clusters proved donor specific.

The germline V gene has CDR1 SGHTA and CDR2 FQGNSA. V lost 5 bases and J lost 0, with 14 bases in between. The CDR3 covers 16 residues. TCRdb processed the 5' RACE reads anew with MiXCR; each CDR3 protein has one entry. The sample records about 190,000 distinct CDR3 sequences, about 16% being singletons. This clonotype originated in an adult woman who had mild COVID-19 (a few samples of this study predate the infection). Cell type and time point are not known. The chain uses TRBV7-2 and TRBJ1-3; D is ambiguous. Sequencing was carried out using PBMCs or a T cell subset sorted from them (not recorded which). In DNA form, the CDR3 reads TGTGCCAGCAGCCCGCCTACACCCCGCTCTGGAAACACCATATATTTT. Protein product: CASSPPTPRSGNTIYF. The whole variable domain, filled in from reference TRBV7-2 and TRBJ1-3, reads GAGVSQSPSNKVTEKGKDVELRCDPISGHTALYWYRQSLGQGLEFLIYFQGNSAPDKSGLPSDRFSAERTGGSVSTLTIQRTQQEDSAVYLCASSPPTPRSGNTIYFGEGSWLTVV.